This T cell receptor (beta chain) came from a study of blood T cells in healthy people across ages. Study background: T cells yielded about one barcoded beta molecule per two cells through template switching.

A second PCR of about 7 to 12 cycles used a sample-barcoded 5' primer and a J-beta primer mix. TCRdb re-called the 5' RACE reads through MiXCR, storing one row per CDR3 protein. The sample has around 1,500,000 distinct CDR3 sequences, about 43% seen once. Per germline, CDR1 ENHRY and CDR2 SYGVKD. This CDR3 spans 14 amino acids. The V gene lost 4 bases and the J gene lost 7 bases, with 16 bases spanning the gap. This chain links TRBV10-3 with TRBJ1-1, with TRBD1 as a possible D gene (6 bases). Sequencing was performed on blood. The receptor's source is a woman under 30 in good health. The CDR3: CAISGSSAGVEAFF. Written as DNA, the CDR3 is TGTGCCATCAGTGGTTCTTCGGCAGGGGTTGAAGCTTTCTTT.